A single sample is the source of the 2 T cell receptor beta chains below, sequenced in a study of a mutant IDH1 vaccine in newly diagnosed glioma. Assay used: immunoSEQ multiplex PCR; TCRdb lists only in-frame clones, some missing. The sample lists 56,000 or so clones; about three quarters were seen once. Indicated time point: week 5, during vaccination. Doses of 300 ug of mutant IDH1 20-mer peptide were given with topical imiquimod. For these receptors, no antigen is known. The sequencing used PBMCs, collected from a glioma patient whose treatment included an IDH1 peptide vaccine. Every receptor here comes from a woman aged 35 to 49 with glioma.

V is TRBV7-8 and J is TRBJ1-3, with no clear D. The V gene lost 1 base and the J gene lost 0 bases, with 4 bases spanning the gap. Germline V gene lookup returns CDR1 SGHVS and CDR2 FQNEAQ. The CDR3 is 14 residues long. This chain's CDR3 is CASSLESSGNTIYF. CDR3 coding DNA: TGTGCCAGCAGCTTAGAATCCTCTGGAAACACCATATATTTT.

J is TRBJ1-2 and V is TRBV18; unclear D gene. The germline V gene has CDR1 KGHSH and CDR2 LQKENI. Trimming took 5 bases from V and 8 from J, leaving 24 bases between them. The CDR3 is 16 residues long. For the CDR3, the DNA is TGTGCCAGCTCAAGGGATCCTCCGACTTATATCCTGGGCTACACCTTC. Its protein product is CASSRDPPTYILGYTF.